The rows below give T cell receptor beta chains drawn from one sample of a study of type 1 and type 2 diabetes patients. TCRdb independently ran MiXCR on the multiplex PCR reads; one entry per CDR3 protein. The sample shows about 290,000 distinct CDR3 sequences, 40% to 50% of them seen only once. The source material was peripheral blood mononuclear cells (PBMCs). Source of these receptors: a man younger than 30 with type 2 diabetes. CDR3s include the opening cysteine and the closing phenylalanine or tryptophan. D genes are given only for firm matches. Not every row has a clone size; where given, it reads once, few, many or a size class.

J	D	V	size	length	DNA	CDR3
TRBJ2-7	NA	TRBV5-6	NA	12	TGTGCCAGCAGCCGAAAATTCTACGAGCAGTACTTC	CASSRKFYEQYF
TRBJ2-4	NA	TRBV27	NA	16	TGTGCCAGCAGCCCTGAGTCCCGCGGTGGGAAAAACATTCAGTACTTC	CASSPESRGGKNIQYF
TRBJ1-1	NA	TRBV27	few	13	TGTGCCAGCAGGGACGGATTGAACACTGAAGCTTTCTTT	CASRDGLNTEAFF
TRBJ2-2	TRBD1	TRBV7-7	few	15	TGTGCCAGCAGCCCGACAGGGGGCGACACCGGGGAGCTGTTTTTT	CASSPTGGDTGELFF
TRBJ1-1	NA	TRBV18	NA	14	TGTGCCAGCTCACCATCGCAACGGAACACTGAAGCTTTCTTT	CASSPSQRNTEAFF
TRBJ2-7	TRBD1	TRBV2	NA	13	TGTGCCAGCAGCAAACAGGGGGCGGGAGAGCAGTACTTC	CASSKQGAGEQYF
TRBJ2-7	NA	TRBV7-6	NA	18	TGTGCCAGCAGCTTATCGGGAGCGGGACAGGAGGACTCCTACGAGCAGTACTTC	CASSLSGAGQEDSYEQYF
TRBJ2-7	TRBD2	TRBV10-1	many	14	TGCGCCAGCAGTGACGGGACTAGCGTAGACGAGCAGTACTTC	CASSDGTSVDEQYF
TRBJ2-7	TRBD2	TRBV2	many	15	TGTGCCAGCAGTGAGTGGACTAGCGATACCTACGAGCAGTACTTC	CASSEWTSDTYEQYF
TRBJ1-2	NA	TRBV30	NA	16	TGTGCCTGGAGTTCCCTTGGAGGGCGGTTCAACTATGGCTACACCTTC	CAWSSLGGRFNYGYTF
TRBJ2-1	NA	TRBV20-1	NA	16	TGCAGTGCTAGAACGACAGGAGCAATATCCTACAATGAGCAGTTCTTC	CSARTTGAISYNEQFF
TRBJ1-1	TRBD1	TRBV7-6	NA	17	TGTGCCAGCAGCTTAGTAGTAGGGACAGGGGCGTCCGGTGAAGCTTTCTTT	CASSLVVGTGASGEAFF
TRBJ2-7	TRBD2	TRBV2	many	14	TGTGCCAGCAGGCCGGGACTAGCGAGTTACGAGCAGTACTTC	CASRPGLASYEQYF
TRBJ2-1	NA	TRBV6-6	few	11	TGTGCCAGCAGTTACTCTGGTGAGCAGTTCTTC	CASSYSGEQFF
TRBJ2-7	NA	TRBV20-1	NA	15	TGCAGTGCGCCTAAGGGGGGACAGAGCTCCTACGAGCAGTACTTC	CSAPKGGQSSYEQYF
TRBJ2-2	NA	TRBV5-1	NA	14	TGCGCCAGCAGCTCCCTTCTTTCCGCCGGGGAGCTGTTTTTT	CASSSLLSAGELFF
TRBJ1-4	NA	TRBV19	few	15	TGTGCCAGTAGTACAGCTGGGGCAACTAATGAAAAACTGTTTTTT	CASSTAGATNEKLFF
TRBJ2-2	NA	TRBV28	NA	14	TGTGCCAGCAGTGCAGACAGTTACACCGGGGAGCTGTTTTTT	CASSADSYTGELFF
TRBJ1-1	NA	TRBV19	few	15	TGTGCCAGTAGTATAGGTAACGCCGGGAACACTGAAGCTTTCTTT	CASSIGNAGNTEAFF
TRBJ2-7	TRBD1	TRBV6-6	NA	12	TGTGCCAGCTCCGAGGGACAGTACGAGCAGTACTTC	CASSEGQYEQYF
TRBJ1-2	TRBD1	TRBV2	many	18	TGTGCCAGCAGATCTTTTCTTGGTGAGACCGGGACAGATTATGGCTACACCTTC	CASRSFLGETGTDYGYTF
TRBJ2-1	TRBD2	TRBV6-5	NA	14	TGTGCCAGCAGCCCACTAGCGGGGGGGAATGAGCAGTTCTTC	CASSPLAGGNEQFF
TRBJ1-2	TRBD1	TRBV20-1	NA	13	TGCAGTGCTCGGACAGGGGGCGTCTATGGCTACACCTTC	CSARTGGVYGYTF
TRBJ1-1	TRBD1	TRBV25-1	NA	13	TGTGCCAGCAGGACAGGGCCGGCCACTGAAGCTTTCTTT	CASRTGPATEAFF
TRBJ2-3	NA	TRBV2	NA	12	TGTGCCAGCTCACCCCTGGCAGATACGCAGTATTTT	CASSPLADTQYF
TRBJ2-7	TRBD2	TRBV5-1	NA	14	TGTGCCAGCAGCGGGGGACTGATGGGAGACGAGCAGTACTTC	CASSGGLMGDEQYF
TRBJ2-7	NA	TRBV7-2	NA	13	TGTGCCAGCCGGGGGGCCTCCCTGGACGAGCAGTACTTC	CASRGASLDEQYF
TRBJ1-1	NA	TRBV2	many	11	TGTGCCAGCGGGACGTACACTGAAGCTTTCTTT	CASGTYTEAFF
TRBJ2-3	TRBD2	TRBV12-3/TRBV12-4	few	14	TGTGCCAGCGGCGGGAGGGTAAGCACAGATACGCAGTATTTT	CASGGRVSTDTQYF
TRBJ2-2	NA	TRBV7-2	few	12	TGTGCCAGCAGCTTAGCTTTCGGGGAGCTGTTTTTT	CASSLAFGELFF
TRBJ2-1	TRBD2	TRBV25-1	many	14	TGTGCCAGCCAAGGACTAGCGGGAGCCAATGAGCAGTTCTTC	CASQGLAGANEQFF
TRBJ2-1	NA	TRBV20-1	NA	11	TGCAGTGCTAGAGAAGCATATGAGCAGTTCTTC	CSAREAYEQFF
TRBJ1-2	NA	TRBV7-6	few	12	TGTGCCAGCAGCTCCGGACTTTATGGCTACACCTTC	CASSSGLYGYTF
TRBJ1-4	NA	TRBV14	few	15	TGTGCCAGCAGCCAGGAAGCTGGCAGTAATGAAAAACTGTTTTTT	CASSQEAGSNEKLFF
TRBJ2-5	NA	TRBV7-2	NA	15	TGTGCCAGCAGCTTAGTGCAGGGGGGCATCGAGACCCAGTACTTC	CASSLVQGGIETQYF
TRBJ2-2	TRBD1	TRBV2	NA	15	TGTGCCAGCAGGGACAGGAGTGGGAACACCGGGGAGCTGTTTTTT	CASRDRSGNTGELFF
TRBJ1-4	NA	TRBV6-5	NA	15	TGTGCCAGCAGTTCCACAGGGCCCCTAAATGAAAAACTGTTTTTT	CASSSTGPLNEKLFF
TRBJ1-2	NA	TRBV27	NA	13	TGTGCCAGCAGTTTAACAGGACAGTATGGCTACACCTTC	CASSLTGQYGYTF
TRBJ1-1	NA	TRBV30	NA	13	TGTGCCTGGAGGTTAGACGGGACTCATGAAGCTTTCTTT	CAWRLDGTHEAFF
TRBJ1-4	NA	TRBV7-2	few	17	TGTGCCAGCAGCTTACGTCTCAGGAACAGGGTGAATGAAAAACTGTTTTTT	CASSLRLRNRVNEKLFF
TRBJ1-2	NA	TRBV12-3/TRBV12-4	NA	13	TGTGCCAGCAGCACAAATACAGGTTTAGGCTACACCTTC	CASSTNTGLGYTF
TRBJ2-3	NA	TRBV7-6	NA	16	TGTGCCAGCAGCGCCTCATCCACCCCTGTCACAGATACGCAGTATTTT	CASSASSTPVTDTQYF
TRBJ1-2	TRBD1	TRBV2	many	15	TGTGCCAGCAGCGTACGGACAGGAACTAACTATGGCTACACCTTC	CASSVRTGTNYGYTF
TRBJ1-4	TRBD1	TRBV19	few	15	TGTGCCAGTAGTCCCGACAGGGTTGCTAATGAAAAACTGTTTTTT	CASSPDRVANEKLFF
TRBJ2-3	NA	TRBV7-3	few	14	TGTGCCAGCAGCTCCACAGGGAGTGGAGGGACGCAGTATTTT	CASSSTGSGGTQYF
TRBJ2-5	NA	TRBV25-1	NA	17	TGTGCCAGCAGTGAACGGGGCCAAGAGAACCCGAGGGAGACCCAGTACTTC	CASSERGQENPRETQYF
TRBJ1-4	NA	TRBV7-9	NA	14	TGTGCCAGCAGCTCCCCCCCGGGTAATGAAAAACTGTTTTTT	CASSSPPGNEKLFF
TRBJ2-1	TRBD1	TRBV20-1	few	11	TGCAGTGCTCCACAGGGGTTTGAGCAGTTCTTC	CSAPQGFEQFF
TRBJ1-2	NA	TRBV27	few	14	TGTGCCAGCAGTCCTGAACAGAATTTCTATGGCTACACCTTC	CASSPEQNFYGYTF
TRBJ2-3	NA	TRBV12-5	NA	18	TGTGCTAGTGGTTTGGTACGCGGTTGGGGGGACAAGCTAGATACGCAGTATTTT	CASGLVRGWGDKLDTQYF
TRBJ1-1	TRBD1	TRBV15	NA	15	TGTGCCACCAGCAGAGGACAGGGACGGACCACTGAAGCTTTCTTT	CATSRGQGRTTEAFF
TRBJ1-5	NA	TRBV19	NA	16	TGTGCCGGTAGTATAGCGCGGCGGGGGAGCAATCAGCCCCAGCATTTT	CAGSIARRGSNQPQHF
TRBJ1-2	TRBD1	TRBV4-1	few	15	TGCGCCAGCAGCCAAAAACAGGGGTCGGGCTATGGCTACACCTTC	CASSQKQGSGYGYTF
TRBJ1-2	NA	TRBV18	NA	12	TGTGCCAGCTCACCATCCCAGGGCGGCTACACCTTC	CASSPSQGGYTF
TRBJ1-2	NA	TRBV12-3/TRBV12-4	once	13	TGTGCCAGCAAATTGGGGGGGCAGGGTGGCTACACCTTC	CASKLGGQGGYTF
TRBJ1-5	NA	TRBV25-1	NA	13	TGTGCCAGCAGTGGACAGGCGCATCAGCCCCAGCATTTT	CASSGQAHQPQHF
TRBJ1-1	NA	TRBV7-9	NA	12	TGTGCCAGCAGCCCACCTATTACTGAAGCTTTCTTT	CASSPPITEAFF
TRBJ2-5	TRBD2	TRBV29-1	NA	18	TGCAGCGTTGAAGAGAACAGACGAGGGACTAGCGGGAGCCAGACCCAGTACTTC	CSVEENRRGTSGSQTQYF